Listed below are T cell receptor beta chains from one sample, sequenced in a study of blood T cells in healthy people across ages. MiXCR, applied by TCRdb to the 5' RACE reads, yields one record per CDR3 protein. This table has fewer than 950,000 distinct CDR3 sequences, approximately 35% appearing once. The sequencing input was blood. These receptors all come from a man aged 18 to 35 in good health. Both conserved end residues are part of each CDR3. The order of the fields is CDR3 DNA, CDR3 protein, clone size, D gene, J gene, V gene. D genes are given only for firm matches. Clone size appears in some rows only: once, few, many, or a class for an expanded clone.

TGTGCCAGCACTGGACAGTTCAACTCTGGGGCCAACGTCCTGACTTTC | CASTGQFNSGANVLTF | - | - | TRBJ2-6 | TRBV7-2
TGCAGTGCTAGGACCCCCCGGGGCGTCAGGGACATTCAGTACTTC | CSARTPRGVRDIQYF | - | - | TRBJ2-4 | TRBV20-1
TGTGCCAGCAGTTATTTAGATACGCAGTATTTT | CASSYLDTQYF | many | - | TRBJ2-3 | TRBV6-5
TGTGCCAGCAGTTACCCCAACAGGGCCTCGGGCTACACCTTC | CASSYPNRASGYTF | - | - | TRBJ1-2 | TRBV6-2/TRBV6-3
TGCGCCAGCAACCAAAGGACGGGGGGGATGATACTCATAGATACGCAGTATTTT | CASNQRTGGMILIDTQYF | - | TRBD2 | TRBJ2-3 | TRBV4-3
TGTGCCAGCAGGGAACGTTCTGGGTACGCCTACGAGCAGTACTTC | CASRERSGYAYEQYF | - | - | TRBJ2-7 | TRBV2
TGTGCCAGCAGCTTAGCGGTTTTTCGAACAGGACATAGTTACAATGAGCAGTTCTTC | CASSLAVFRTGHSYNEQFF | few | - | TRBJ2-1 | TRBV7-9
TGTGCCAGCAGTCCGGACGGCGTAGGGCAGTTCTTC | CASSPDGVGQFF | - | - | TRBJ2-1 | TRBV28
TGTGCCAGCAGCCTGACCGCACAGGAGCCCTACACCTTC | CASSLTAQEPYTF | - | - | TRBJ1-2 | TRBV5-6
TGTGCCAGCAGATCCCCACAGGGTCGGGAGCAGTTCTTC | CASRSPQGREQFF | many | - | TRBJ2-1 | TRBV6-6
TGCAGCGTTGTTCCCCTAGCGGGAGTAGACAATGAGCAGTTCTTC | CSVVPLAGVDNEQFF | once | TRBD2 | TRBJ2-1 | TRBV29-1
TGTGCCACCAAGAGTAGTTTTGATGAGCAGTTCTTC | CATKSSFDEQFF | - | - | TRBJ2-1 | TRBV15
TGCAGCGTTAGACCGGGAGACGCTGAAGCTTTCTTT | CSVRPGDAEAFF | few | - | TRBJ1-1 | TRBV29-1
TGTGCCAGCAGTGGGGGACCGGCGGGAGATGGTATAGATACGCAGTATTTT | CASSGGPAGDGIDTQYF | - | TRBD2 | TRBJ2-3 | TRBV6-2/TRBV6-3
TGCAGTGCTGTGGGACAGCATATTGAAAAACTGTTTTTT | CSAVGQHIEKLFF | once | TRBD1 | TRBJ1-4 | TRBV20-1
TGTGCCACCAGCAGAGACGGACTGCGTGAAGAGACCCAGTACTTC | CATSRDGLREETQYF | - | - | TRBJ2-5 | TRBV15
TGCGCCAGCAGCCAAGATTGGACGAAAACGACCTCAAAAGAGACCCAGTACTTC | CASSQDWTKTTSKETQYF | - | - | TRBJ2-5 | TRBV4-1
TGTGCCAGCAGTGGTTCAAAGACAGATACGCAGTATTTT | CASSGSKTDTQYF | - | - | TRBJ2-3 | TRBV2
TGTGCCAGCAGTTTAATGGGTTGGAACACTGAAGCTTTCTTT | CASSLMGWNTEAFF | few | - | TRBJ1-1 | TRBV12-3/TRBV12-4
TGTGCCTGGAGTCCCCCCATCTACGAGCAGTACTTC | CAWSPPIYEQYF | few | - | TRBJ2-7 | TRBV30
TGTGCCAGCAGAACTCGGGACGTCGGTTCACCCCTCCACTTT | CASRTRDVGSPLHF | many | - | TRBJ1-6 | TRBV12-3/TRBV12-4
TGTGCCAGCAGCCAAGAAGGACAGGGCAATAGGTCACCCCTCCACTTT | CASSQEGQGNRSPLHF | few | TRBD1 | TRBJ1-6 | TRBV4-2